These 32 T cell receptor beta chains came from one sample sequenced in a study of control samples from healthy donors and cancer patients. Method: immunoSEQ multiplex PCR; TCRdb's copy keeps in-frame clones and lacks some. The table lists about 61,000 clones, 90% of them singletons. The source material was PBMCs. The source is a man between 60 and 75 years old with colorectal cancer.

V gene TRBV12-5 combines with J gene TRBJ2-6, with D perhaps being TRBD1 or TRBD2 (5 bases each). Trimming took 6 bases from V and 0 from J, leaving 15 bases between them. Germline-derived CDR1 and CDR2 are LGHNT and FRNRAP. CDR3 length equals 17 residues. The CDR3 DNA follows: TGTGCTAGTGGACCCGGGACGGGTAACTCTGGGGCCAACGTCCTGACTTTC. Protein: CASGPGTGNSGANVLTF.

This chain connects TRBV19 to TRBJ2-1, with D tentatively TRBD1 (5 bases). Germline values: CDR1 LNHDA, CDR2 SQIVND (reference sequence). Between the trimmed V and J ends, which lost 6 bases and 0 bases, there was a span of 9 bases. The CDR3 has 14 residues. The CDR3 DNA reads TGTGCCAGTAGACAGGACAACTCCTACAATGAGCAGTTCTTC. It translates to CASRQDNSYNEQFF.

The chain carries TRBV6-2 or TRBV6-3 and TRBJ1-1; 7 bases are a match to TRBD1. The CDR3 totals 14 residues. The junction had 9 bases not matched to a gene; V was cut back by 6 bases and J by 5 bases. Germline V gives CDR1 MNHEY, CDR2 SVGEGT. The CDR3 sequence: CASSPGGLSTEAFF. As DNA, the CDR3 is TGTGCCAGCAGCCCAGGGGGGTTATCGACTGAAGCTTTCTTT.

The V call is TRBV27, the J call TRBJ2-5; 10 bases match TRBD2. Germline-derived CDR1 and CDR2 are MNHEY and SMNVEV (reference sequence). The J segment lost 1 base and the V segment lost 4 bases, leaving 12 bases of the junction unmatched. The CDR3 consists of 18 residues. The CDR3 is CASSSSGTSVWSQETQYF. CDR3 bases: TGTGCCAGCAGTTCGTCCGGGACTAGCGTGTGGTCCCAAGAGACCCAGTACTTC.

The chain joins TRBV18 to TRBJ2-5, with D maybe TRBD2 (5 bases). The CDR3 extends over 16 amino acids. The V and J ends lost 3 bases and 4 bases respectively, with 18 bases between them. Germline values: CDR1 KGHSH, CDR2 LQKENI. CDR3 in DNA: TGTGCCAGCTCACCGCCCCCCGGGGTTGAGGGAGAGACCCAGTACTTC. Translating it yields CASSPPPGVEGETQYF. The full variable domain, rest sourced from reference TRBV18 and TRBJ2-5, is NAGVMQNPRHLVRRRGQEARLRCSPMKGHSHVYWYRQLPEEGLKFMVYLQKENIIDESGMPKERFSAEFPKEGPSILRIQQVVRGDSAAYFCASSPPPGVEGETQYFGPGTRLLVL.

The V gene is TRBV5-8, the J gene TRBJ1-1, with D possibly matching TRBD1 (6 bases). From germline, CDR1 is SGHTS and CDR2 YDEGEE. V was shortened by 1 base and J by 4 bases, with 11 bases between the two germline ends. The CDR3 covers 14 residues. CDR3 loop: CASSLQGSGTEAFF. CDR3 nucleotide sequence: TGTGCCAGCAGCTTGCAGGGGTCGGGCACTGAAGCTTTCTTT. Full variable domain (missing parts from reference TRBV5-8 and TRBJ1-1): EAGVTQSPTHLIKTRGQQATLRCSPISGHTSVYWYQQALGLGLQFLLWYDEGEERNRGNFPPRFSGRQFPNYSSELNVNALELEDSALYLCASSLQGSGTEAFFGQGTRLTVV.

This chain links TRBV9 with TRBJ2-7; D perhaps matches TRBD2 (6 bases). The CDR3 sequence is 13 residues long. In germline, CDR1 is SGDLS, CDR2 YYNGEE. Trimming removed 4 bases from V and 3 bases from J, with 11 bases in between. CDR3 in DNA: TGTGCCAGCAGCCCCGTGGAGGGCTACGAGCAGTACTTC. Translated, it gives CASSPVEGYEQYF.

The chain recombines TRBV2 with TRBJ2-3; 8 bases are a match to TRBD2. The V gene's germline CDR1 is SNHLY and CDR2 FYNNEI. J was trimmed by 8 bases and V by 6 bases; bases with no gene match: 4. There are 12 residues in the CDR3. CDR3 coding DNA: TGTGCCAGCAGCGTAGCGGGGCCTACGCAGTATTTT. This gives the protein CASSVAGPTQYF.

The chain couples TRBV18 to TRBJ1-3, with 7 bases lining up with TRBD1. J lost 4 bases, V lost 3 bases, and 6 bases had no gene match. The V gene's germline CDR1 is KGHSH and CDR2 LQKENI. This CDR3 region has 15 residues. CDR3 loop: CASSPTGASGNTIYF. In DNA form, the CDR3 reads TGTGCCAGCTCACCCACAGGGGCGTCAGGAAACACCATATATTTT. Supplemented by reference TRBV18 and TRBJ1-3, the full variable domain reads NAGVMQNPRHLVRRRGQEARLRCSPMKGHSHVYWYRQLPEEGLKFMVYLQKENIIDESGMPKERFSAEFPKEGPSILRIQQVVRGDSAAYFCASSPTGASGNTIYFGEGSWLTVV.

The chain uses TRBV18 and TRBJ1-5; D gene uncertain. V lost 3 bases and J lost 2, with 8 bases in between. The germline V gene has CDR1 KGHSH and CDR2 LQKENI. This CDR3 spans 14 amino acids. The CDR3 DNA reads TGTGCCAGCTCACCTCAGTGGGGCAATCAGCCCCAGCATTTT. The encoded protein is CASSPQWGNQPQHF.

This clone was found once. The genes are TRBV30 and TRBJ2-7, with 8 nucleotides matching TRBD1. Germline CDR1 reads GTSNPN; CDR2 reads SVGIG (reference sequence). The junction had 5 bases not matched to a gene; V was cut back by 1 base and J by 9 bases. The CDR3 runs to 12 residues. The DNA for the CDR3 is TGTGCCTGGAGTGCGACAGGGGTCGGGCAGTACTTC. Encoded protein: CAWSATGVGQYF.

CDR3 amino acids: CASSLAGTGFSPLHF. CDR3 coding DNA: TGCGCCAGCAGCTTGGCCGGGACAGGTTTTTCACCCCTCCACTTT. V is TRBV5-1 and J is TRBJ1-6; 8 bases are shared with TRBD1. In germline, CDR1 is SGHRS, CDR2 YFSETQ. Losses at the gene ends were 0 bases for V and 9 bases for J; bases not matched to a gene: 5. The length of the CDR3 is 15 residues.

The gene calls are TRBV10-1 and TRBJ2-1; TRBD2 aligns across 14 bases. This CDR3 region has 17 residues. The trim removed 7 bases at V and 0 bases at J, leaving 5 bases unmatched. Germline assignment: CDR1 WNHNN and CDR2 SYGVQD (reference sequence). This CDR3 is CASNRTSGGSSYNEQFF. The CDR3, as DNA: TGCGCCAGCAATAGGACTAGCGGGGGGAGCTCCTACAATGAGCAGTTCTTC.

This rearrangement joins TRBV30 to TRBJ2-3, with 9 bases identical to TRBD2. Germline V gives CDR1 GTSNPN, CDR2 SVGIG (reference sequence). This CDR3 is 15 amino acids long. CDR3 DNA: TGTGTCCGAAGAGGGCGGGGGGGCCAAACAGATACGCAGTATTTT. It encodes CVRRGRGGQTDTQYF.

The chain couples TRBV28 to TRBJ2-2; TRBD1 aligns across 7 bases. This CDR3 comprises 16 residues. V dropped 6 bases and J dropped 5; count of bases not matched to a gene: 12. The germline gives CDR1 MDHEN, CDR2 SYDVKM. For the CDR3, the DNA is TGTGCCAGCAGGTCTAGTACAGGGGTAGGGACCGGGGAGCTGTTTTTT. Protein: CASRSSTGVGTGELFF.

The chain has TRBV29-1 and TRBJ1-3; D uncertain. Germline CDR1 reads SQVTM; CDR2 reads ANQGSEA. CDR3 length: 14 residues. Trimming left V 6 bases short and J 0 bases short, with 12 bases between. Here the CDR3 reads CSVSETSSGNTIYF. The CDR3 bases are TGCAGCGTCTCGGAGACCTCCTCTGGAAACACCATATATTTT. The complete variable domain, with remaining parts taken from reference TRBV29-1 and TRBJ1-3, reads SAVISQKPSRDICQRGTSLTIQCQVDSQVTMMFWYRQQPGQSLTLIATANQGSEATYESGFVIDKFPISRPNLTFSTLTVSNMSPEDSSIYLCSVSETSSGNTIYFGEGSWLTVV.

Of note for this clone: The same CDR3 also results from other DNA sequences found in this sample. V is TRBV2 and J is TRBJ1-1, with D unresolved. V was cut by 2 bases and J by 2 bases, with 9 bases left in between. Germline V CDR1 and CDR2: SNHLY, FYNNEI. The CDR3 is 14 amino acids. Here the CDR3 reads CASSEYRANTEAFF. DNA for the CDR3: TGTGCCAGCAGTGAATATAGGGCTAACACTGAAGCTTTCTTT.

The J gene is TRBJ1-3, the V gene TRBV7-9; D not resolved. V lost 3 bases to trimming and J lost 8 bases, with 14 bases between them. Per germline, CDR1 SEHNR and CDR2 FQNEAQ (reference sequence). CDR3 length: 14 residues. CDR3 residues: CASSLAGVSDTIYF. DNA of the CDR3: TGTGCCAGCAGCTTGGCAGGAGTTAGCGACACCATATATTTT.

The chain carries TRBV4-1 and TRBJ2-5; no clear D. This CDR3 is 14 amino acids long. Germline V gene lookup returns CDR1 MGHRA and CDR2 YSYEKL. Trimming pared 0 bases from V and 7 bases from J, leaving 12 bases between. Written as DNA, the CDR3 is TGCGCCAGCAGCCAAGAGGCCGTAGTGGGGACCCAGTACTTC. Residues: CASSQEAVVGTQYF.

The chain employs TRBV4-3 and TRBJ1-2; D uncertain. The CDR3 sequence is 14 residues long. Deletions cut 0 bases from V and 2 bases from J, with 7 bases between. Looked up from germline, CDR1 is LGHNA and CDR2 is YSLEER. DNA for the CDR3: TGCGCCAGCAGCCAAGACCACAGCAACTATGGCTACACCTTC. This translates into CASSQDHSNYGYTF.

This clone was detected once. The chain joins TRBV7-2 to TRBJ2-1; D call uncertain. The CDR3 length is 17 residues. V shed 0 bases and J shed 4 bases, with 16 bases lying between them. Germline V gene sequence: CDR1 SGHTA, CDR2 FQGNSA. The CDR3 nucleotides are TGTGCCAGCAGCTTAGCCTCGGGCCGGCTGGGGTACAATGAGCAGTTCTTC. Protein sequence: CASSLASGRLGYNEQFF.

The chain combines TRBV4-3 with TRBJ2-1; 15 nucleotides align to TRBD2. This CDR3 contains 18 residues. Losses at the gene ends were 0 bases for V and 10 bases for J; bases not matched to a gene: 10. Germline V gene data show CDR1 as LGHNA and CDR2 as YSLEER. CDR3 coding DNA: TGCGCCAGCAGCCAAGACTCGTGGACTAGCGGGGGGGCGGGCGAGCAGTTCTTC. Protein sequence: CASSQDSWTSGGAGEQFF.

The chain uses TRBV18 and TRBJ2-7, with 7 positions matching TRBD2. This CDR3 is 16 amino acids long. The V gene end was trimmed by 1 base and the J gene end by 0 bases; junction bases not matched to a gene: 6. CDR1 KGHSH and CDR2 LQKENI come from the germline V gene. The CDR3 sequence is CASSPRSASGSYEQYF. CDR3 nucleotides: TGTGCCAGCTCACCACGATCGGCTAGCGGCTCCTACGAGCAGTACTTC.

This sequence joins TRBV7-2 and TRBJ1-1, with 8 nucleotides matching TRBD1. This CDR3 comprises 12 residues. The germline CDR1 and CDR2 sequences are SGHTA and FQGNSA. The ends lost 2 bases at V and 8 bases at J; junction bases unmatched: 1. The CDR3 DNA follows: TGTGCCAGCAGCTTAAACAGGGGGGAAGCTTTCTTT. It translates to CASSLNRGEAFF.

This clone has more than one count but fewer than ten. Other DNA sequences in the sample encode the same CDR3. The chain employs TRBV5-1 and TRBJ2-7, with D possibly TRBD2 on 6 matching bases. Trimming shortened V by 1 base and J by 2 bases, and 7 bases separated the two germline ends. Germline-derived CDR1 and CDR2 are SGHRS and YFSETQ. The CDR3 spans 13 residues. The CDR3 loop reads CASSLTGAYEQYF. In DNA form, the CDR3 reads TGCGCCAGCAGCTTGACGGGGGCCTACGAGCAGTACTTC. Complete variable domain (other parts from reference TRBV5-1 and TRBJ2-7): KAGVTQTPRYLIKTRGQQVTLSCSPISGHRSVSWYQQTPGQGLQFLFEYFSETQRNKGNFPGRFSGRQFSNSRSEMNVSTLELGDSALYLCASSLTGAYEQYFGPGTRLTVT.

The rearrangement links TRBV27 to TRBJ2-1; D call uncertain. The V and J ends lost 6 bases and 9 bases respectively, with 12 bases between them. CDR1 and CDR2 (germline): MNHEY, SMNVEV (reference sequence). The CDR3 is made up of 12 amino acids. The CDR3 sequence: CASSSPRAEQFF. For the CDR3, the DNA is TGTGCCAGCAGCTCCCCCCGGGCTGAGCAGTTCTTC.

The chain is built from TRBV6-5 and TRBJ1-4, with 7 positions matching TRBD1. V lost 0 bases, J lost 8 bases, and 6 bases stayed unmatched. The CDR3 has 15 residues. Looked up from germline, CDR1 is MNHEY and CDR2 is SVGAGI. CDR3 DNA sequence: TGTGCCAGCAGTTACTCGAGGGACAGCAGCGAAAAACTGTTTTTT. The encoded protein is CASSYSRDSSEKLFF.

In DNA form, the CDR3 reads TGTGCCAGCAGCCAAGGCACCAATCAGCCCCAGCATTTT. Protein sequence: CASSQGTNQPQHF. This chain connects TRBV7-2 to TRBJ1-5; no clear D gene. Germline CDR1 is SGHTA and CDR2 is FQGNSA. This CDR3 region has 13 residues. Trimming cost V 5 bases and J 3 bases, with 8 bases left between them. The entire variable domain, with the rest obtained from reference TRBV7-2 and TRBJ1-5, is as follows: GAGVSQSPSNKVTEKGKDVELRCDPISGHTALYWYRQSLGQGLEFLIYFQGNSAPDKSGLPSDRFSAERTGGSVSTLTIQRTQQEDSAVYLCASSQGTNQPQHFGDGTRLSIL.

To note about this clone: The sample holds other DNA sequences that translate to the same CDR3. This chain links TRBV7-3 with TRBJ2-2; D call uncertain. The germline V gene encodes CDR1 SGHTA and CDR2 FQGTGA. The CDR3 is 12 residues long. V was clipped by 5 bases and J by 4 bases, with 5 bases between them. The CDR3 DNA reads TGTGCCAGCAGCCCCGGCACCGGGGAGCTGTTTTTT. It translates to CASSPGTGELFF.

The chain joins TRBV19 to TRBJ1-5; 9 bases fit TRBD1. The CDR3 covers 14 residues. The V segment lost 4 bases and the J segment 2 bases; nucleotides outside the gene matches: 0. Germline assignment: CDR1 LNHDA and CDR2 SQIVND (reference sequence). The CDR3 DNA follows: TGTGCCAGTAGTAGACAGGGGGGCAATCAGCCCCAGCATTTT. Protein sequence: CASSRQGGNQPQHF. Full variable domain (rest looked up from reference TRBV19 and TRBJ1-5): DGGITQSPKYLFRKEGQNVTLSCEQNLNHDAMYWYRQDPGQGLRLIYYSQIVNDFQKGDIAEGYSVSREKKESFPLTVTSAQKNPTAFYLCASSRQGGNQPQHFGDGTRLSIL.

This chain connects TRBV3-1 (or the pseudogene TRBV3-2) to TRBJ1-1; TRBD1 aligns across 7 bases. CDR1 is LGHDT and CDR2 is YNNKEL in the germline V gene (reference sequence). The CDR3 consists of 15 residues. V lost 4 bases, J lost 4 bases, and 9 bases stayed unmatched. This CDR3 reads CASSPPEGAITEAFF. CDR3 DNA: TGTGCCAGCAGCCCCCCCGAGGGGGCGATCACTGAAGCTTTCTTT.

This clone appeared a single time. The gene calls are TRBV5-6 and TRBJ1-1; D is unresolved. With 1 base removed from V and 0 bases from J, the gap between germline ends came to 7 bases. Germline V gene lookup returns CDR1 SGHDT and CDR2 YYEEEE. CDR3 length equals 14 residues. The CDR3 protein is CASSLNVMNTEAFF. CDR3 nucleotides: TGTGCCAGCAGCTTGAACGTTATGAACACTGAAGCTTTCTTT.